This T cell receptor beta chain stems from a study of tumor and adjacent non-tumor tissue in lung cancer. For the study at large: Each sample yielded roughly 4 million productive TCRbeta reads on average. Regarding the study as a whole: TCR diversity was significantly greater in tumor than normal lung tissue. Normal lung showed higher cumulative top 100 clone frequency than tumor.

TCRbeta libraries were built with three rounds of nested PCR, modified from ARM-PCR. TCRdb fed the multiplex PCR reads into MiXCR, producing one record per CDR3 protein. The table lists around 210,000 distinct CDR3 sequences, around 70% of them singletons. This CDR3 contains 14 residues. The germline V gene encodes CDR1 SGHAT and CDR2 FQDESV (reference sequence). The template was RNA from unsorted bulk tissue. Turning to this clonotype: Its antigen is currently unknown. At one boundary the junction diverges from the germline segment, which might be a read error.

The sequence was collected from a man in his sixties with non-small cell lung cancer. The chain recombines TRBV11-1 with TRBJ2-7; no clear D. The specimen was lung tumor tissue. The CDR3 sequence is CTSRDTQAFYEQYF. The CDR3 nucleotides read TGTACCAGCAGAGATACCCAGGCTTTCTACGAACAGTACTTC.